These 16 T cell receptor beta chains came from one sample sequenced in a study of cytomegalovirus exposure and HLA in healthy donors. The PCR was carried out with 60 Vbeta primers and 13 Jbeta primers. Only in-frame clones appear in the TCRdb table, and some are missing; sequencing was by immunoSEQ multiplex PCR. The sample includes roughly 200,000 clones, around 81% seen only once; the top ten take under 2%. Material for sequencing was PBMCs. These receptors were taken from a man aged 25 to 40 in good health and CMV-seronegative.

V gene TRBV7-2 combines with J gene TRBJ2-7; 10 bases line up with TRBD1. CDR1 SGHTA and CDR2 FQGNSA come from the germline V gene. This CDR3 has 16 residues. V lost 5 bases and J lost 5; bases outside the gene matches: 12. In DNA, the CDR3 is TGTGCCAGCAGCCTGGCCGGGACAGGGGTAAAGAACGAGCAGTACTTC. Translated: CASSLAGTGVKNEQYF.

V and J are TRBV6-1 and TRBJ1-3; D remains ambiguous. V was clipped by 6 bases and J by 4 bases, with 7 bases between them. The CDR3 runs to 12 residues. The germline V gene encodes CDR1 MNHNS and CDR2 SASEGT. Here the CDR3 reads CASRDSGNTIYF. CDR3 nucleotides: TGTGCCAGCAGGGATAGCGGAAACACCATATATTTT.

The CDR3 is CASPQREKVTDTQYF. CDR3 nucleotides: TGCGCCAGTCCCCAGCGGGAGAAGGTCACAGATACGCAGTATTTT. The chain is built from TRBV5-1 and TRBJ2-3; 8 bases align to TRBD2. V lost 8 bases and J lost 2; bases outside the gene matches: 10. The CDR3 consists of 15 residues. CDR1 is SGHRS and CDR2 is YFSETQ in the germline V gene. Full variable domain (outside the CDR3, taken from reference TRBV5-1 and TRBJ2-3): KAGVTQTPRYLIKTRGQQVTLSCSPISGHRSVSWYQQTPGQGLQFLFEYFSETQRNKGNFPGRFSGRQFSNSRSEMNVSTLELGDSALYLCASPQREKVTDTQYFGPGTRLTVL.

The chain links TRBV10-3 to TRBJ2-1; maybe TRBD1 (5 bases). CDR1 and CDR2 (germline): ENHRY, SYGVKD. V lost 10 bases and J lost 0, with 10 bases in between. This CDR3 contains 13 residues. CDR3 sequence (DNA): TGTGCCACCTTTGACAGCTCCTACAATGAGCAGTTCTTC. It yields the protein CATFDSSYNEQFF.

The V and J genes are TRBV29-1 and TRBJ2-7, with a tentative D call TRBD2 (6 bases). From germline, CDR1 is SQVTM and CDR2 ANQGSEA. Trimming took 5 bases from V and 0 from J, leaving 14 bases between them. CDR3 length equals 14 residues. The DNA for the CDR3 is TGCAGCGTTACCCCGGGACTCCACTCCTACGAGCAGTACTTC. Its protein is CSVTPGLHSYEQYF.

The chain couples TRBV11-2 to TRBJ1-1; D is undetermined. Looked up from germline, CDR1 is SGHAT and CDR2 is FQNNGV. The CDR3 length is 13 residues. V lost 0 bases and J lost 7, with 9 bases in between. CDR3 nucleotide sequence: TGTGCCAGCAGCTTAGATCTCGGCGGTGAAGCTTTCTTT. It codes for CASSLDLGGEAFF. The full variable domain, with the rest looked up from reference TRBV11-2 and TRBJ1-1, is EAGVAQSPRYKIIEKRQSVAFWCNPISGHATLYWYQQILGQGPKLLIQFQNNGVVDDSQLPKDRFSAERLKGVDSTLKIQPAKLEDSAVYLCASSLDLGGEAFFGQGTRLTVV.

The chain carries TRBV25-1 and TRBJ2-3, with TRBD2 matching 7 bases. The CDR3 is 16 amino acids. Per the germline V gene, CDR1 is MGHDK and CDR2 is SYGVNS. The J segment lost 1 base and the V segment lost 3 bases, leaving 7 bases of the junction unmatched. In nucleotides, the CDR3 is TGTGCCAGCAGTGAGGGTGAGCGGGAAGGCACAGATACGCAGTATTTT. This translates into CASSEGEREGTDTQYF.

The sample holds one count of this clone. V and J are TRBV14 and TRBJ1-6; TRBD1 aligns across 9 bases. The germline V gene encodes CDR1 SGHDN and CDR2 FVKESK. The CDR3 is made up of 20 amino acids. V was pared by 2 bases and J by 1 base, with 12 bases of the junction left unmatched. The CDR3 is CASSQLNPGTGSSYNSPLHF. The DNA for the CDR3 is TGTGCCAGCAGCCAATTAAATCCCGGGACAGGGTCATCCTATAATTCACCCCTCCACTTT.

This rearrangement joins TRBV7-9 to TRBJ2-1, with 8 bases matching TRBD2. Germline V gene sequence: CDR1 SEHNR, CDR2 FQNEAQ (reference sequence). V lost 5 bases to trimming and J lost 6 bases; unmatched junction nucleotides: 12. The CDR3 spans 16 residues. CDR3 residues: CASSPFRGGSGNEQFF. DNA of the CDR3: TGTGCCAGCAGCCCCTTTCGGGGGGGCTCTGGCAATGAGCAGTTCTTC.

This rearrangement joins TRBV18 to TRBJ1-2; 9 bases are a match to TRBD1. The CDR3 length is 13 residues. The germline CDR1 and CDR2 sequences are KGHSH and LQKENI. J gave up 0 bases and V 11 bases, and 4 bases lay outside the gene matches. The CDR3 spells CAVGQGPNYGYTF. The CDR3 coding sequence is TGTGCCGTGGGACAGGGCCCTAACTATGGCTACACCTTC.

This chain joins TRBV30 and TRBJ2-5, with D maybe TRBD1 (5 bases). The CDR3 is made up of 14 amino acids. Germline loops: CDR1 GTSNPN, CDR2 SVGIG (reference sequence). V lost 0 bases and J lost 0, with 8 bases in between. In DNA form, the CDR3 reads TGTGCCTGGAGTGTTGGACAAAACCAAGAGACCCAGTACTTC. This gives the protein CAWSVGQNQETQYF. Together with reference TRBV30 and TRBJ2-5, the CDR3 gives the full variable domain: SQTIHQWPATLVQPVGSPLSLECTVEGTSNPNLYWYRQAAGRGLQLLFYSVGIGQISSEVPQNLSASRPQDRQFILSSKKLLLSDSGFYLCAWSVGQNQETQYFGPGTRLLVL.

V gene TRBV7-3 combines with J gene TRBJ2-1; 8 bases are a match to TRBD2. J gave up 8 bases and V 5 bases, and 8 bases lay outside the gene matches. From germline, CDR1 is SGHTA and CDR2 FQGTGA. The CDR3 loop spans 14 amino acids. The CDR3 spells CASSRSGGSYEQFF. CDR3 in DNA: TGTGCCAGCAGCAGAAGCGGGGGCTCCTATGAGCAGTTCTTC.

The chain employs TRBV30 and TRBJ2-1; unclear D gene. The CDR3 has 14 residues. CDR1 is GTSNPN, CDR2 SVGIG, per germline (reference sequence). Between the trimmed V and J ends, which lost 5 bases and 0 bases, there was a span of 11 bases. The CDR3: CAWSPWLSYNEQFF. Here the CDR3 DNA reads TGTGCCTGGTCCCCATGGCTCTCCTACAATGAGCAGTTCTTC.

This clone showed up just once. Here the CDR3 reads CATSSLIMTGRGGYTF. DNA of the CDR3: TGTGCCACCAGCAGTCTTATAATGACAGGGCGGGGTGGCTACACCTTC. The chain couples TRBV15 to TRBJ1-2, with 7 positions matching TRBD1. CDR1 is LNHNV, CDR2 YYDKDF, per germline (reference sequence). The V segment lost 3 bases and the J segment 7 bases; nucleotides outside the gene matches: 14. The CDR3 is 16 residues long.

The genes are TRBV28 and TRBJ2-5, with 9 nucleotides matching TRBD2. Germline V gene data show CDR1 as MDHEN and CDR2 as SYDVKM. The V gene end was trimmed by 6 bases and the J gene end by 5 bases; junction bases not matched to a gene: 10. This CDR3 is 15 amino acids long. This chain's CDR3 is CASSDLGGRAETQYF. The CDR3 DNA follows: TGTGCCAGCAGCGACCTAGGCGGGAGGGCGGAGACCCAGTACTTC.

This chain joins TRBV6-1 and TRBJ2-2; 12 bases line up with TRBD2. The length of the CDR3 is 15 residues. With V trimmed by 1 base and J by 6 bases, 0 bases remained unmatched. Germline V gene sequence: CDR1 MNHNS, CDR2 SASEGT. In DNA, the CDR3 is TGTGCCAGCAGTGAAGGACTAGCGGGAGCCGGGGAGCTGTTTTTT. Translation: CASSEGLAGAGELFF.